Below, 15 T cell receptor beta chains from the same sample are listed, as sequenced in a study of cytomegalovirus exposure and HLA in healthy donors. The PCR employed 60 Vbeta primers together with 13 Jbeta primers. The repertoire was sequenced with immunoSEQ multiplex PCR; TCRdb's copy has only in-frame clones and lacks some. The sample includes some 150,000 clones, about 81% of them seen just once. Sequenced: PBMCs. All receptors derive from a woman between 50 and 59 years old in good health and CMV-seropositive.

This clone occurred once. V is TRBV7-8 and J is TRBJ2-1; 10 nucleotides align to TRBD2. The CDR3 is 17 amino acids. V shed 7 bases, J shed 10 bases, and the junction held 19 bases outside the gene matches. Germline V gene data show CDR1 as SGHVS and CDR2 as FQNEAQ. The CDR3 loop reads CASTFSFTSGRAHEQFF. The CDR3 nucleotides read TGTGCCAGCACCTTTAGTTTTACCAGCGGGAGGGCCCACGAGCAGTTCTTC.

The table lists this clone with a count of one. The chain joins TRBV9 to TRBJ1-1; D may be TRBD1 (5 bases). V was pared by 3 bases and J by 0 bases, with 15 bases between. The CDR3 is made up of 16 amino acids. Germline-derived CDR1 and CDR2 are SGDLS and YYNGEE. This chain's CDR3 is CASSEAQTVVNTEAFF. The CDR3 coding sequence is TGTGCCAGCAGCGAGGCCCAGACAGTGGTGAACACTGAAGCTTTCTTT.

The CDR3 loop is CASSFPRTSGRARQFF. CDR3 bases: TGTGCCAGCAGCTTTCCCCGGACTAGCGGGAGGGCCCGTCAGTTCTTC. The V gene is TRBV7-9, the J gene TRBJ2-1; 15 bases fit TRBD2. Germline trimming cut 3 bases from V and 13 bases from J; bases unmatched to any gene: 10. Germline values: CDR1 SEHNR, CDR2 FQNEAQ (reference sequence). This CDR3 contains 16 residues.

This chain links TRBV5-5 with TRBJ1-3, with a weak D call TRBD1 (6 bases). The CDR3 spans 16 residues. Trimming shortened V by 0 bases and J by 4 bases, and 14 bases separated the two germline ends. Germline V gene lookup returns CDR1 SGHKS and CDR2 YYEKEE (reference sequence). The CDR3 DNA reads TGTGCCAGCAGCTTGGCCCGGCCAGGGGACGGAAACACCATATATTTT. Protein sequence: CASSLARPGDGNTIYF. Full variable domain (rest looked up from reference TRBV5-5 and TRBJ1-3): DAGVTQSPTHLIKTRGQQVTLRCSPISGHKSVSWYQQVLGQGPQFIFQYYEKEERGRGNFPDRFSARQFPNYSSELNVNALLLGDSALYLCASSLARPGDGNTIYFGEGSWLTVV.

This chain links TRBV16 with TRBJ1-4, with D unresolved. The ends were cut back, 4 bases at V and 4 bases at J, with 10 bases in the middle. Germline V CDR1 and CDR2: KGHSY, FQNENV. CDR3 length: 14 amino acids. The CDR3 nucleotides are TGTGCCAGCAGCCGTATCCAGAATAATGAAAAACTGTTTTTT. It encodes CASSRIQNNEKLFF.

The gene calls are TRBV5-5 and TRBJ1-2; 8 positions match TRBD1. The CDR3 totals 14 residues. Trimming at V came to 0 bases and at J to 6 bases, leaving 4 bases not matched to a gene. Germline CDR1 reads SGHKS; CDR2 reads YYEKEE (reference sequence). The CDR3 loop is CASSLVAGGHGYTF. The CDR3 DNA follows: TGTGCCAGCAGCTTGGTGGCAGGGGGCCATGGCTACACCTTC.

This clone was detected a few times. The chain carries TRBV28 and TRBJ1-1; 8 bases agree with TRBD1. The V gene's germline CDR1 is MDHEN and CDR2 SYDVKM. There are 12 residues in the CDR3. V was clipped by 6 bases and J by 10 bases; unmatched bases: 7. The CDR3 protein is CASRTTGAGAFF. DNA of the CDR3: TGTGCCAGCAGGACGACAGGGGCGGGAGCTTTCTTT.

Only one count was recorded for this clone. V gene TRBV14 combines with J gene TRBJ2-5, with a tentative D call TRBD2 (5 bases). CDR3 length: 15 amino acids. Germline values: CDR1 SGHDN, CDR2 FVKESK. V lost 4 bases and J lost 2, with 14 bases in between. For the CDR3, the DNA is TGTGCCAGCAGCCTCCACCCGGGATCACAAGAGACCCAGTACTTC. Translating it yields CASSLHPGSQETQYF.

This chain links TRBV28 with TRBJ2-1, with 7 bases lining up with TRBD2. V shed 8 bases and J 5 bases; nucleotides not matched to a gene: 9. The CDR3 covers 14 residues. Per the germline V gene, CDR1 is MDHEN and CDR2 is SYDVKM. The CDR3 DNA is TGTGCCAGCGTTCCAGCGGGGAATAACAATGAGCAGTTCTTC. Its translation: CASVPAGNNNEQFF.

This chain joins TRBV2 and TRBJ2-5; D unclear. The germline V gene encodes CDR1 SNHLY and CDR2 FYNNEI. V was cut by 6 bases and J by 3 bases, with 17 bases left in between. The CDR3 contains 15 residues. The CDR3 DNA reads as TGTGCCAGCAGGGATAGGCGGTTAATCGAAGAGACCCAGTACTTC. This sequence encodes CASRDRRLIEETQYF.

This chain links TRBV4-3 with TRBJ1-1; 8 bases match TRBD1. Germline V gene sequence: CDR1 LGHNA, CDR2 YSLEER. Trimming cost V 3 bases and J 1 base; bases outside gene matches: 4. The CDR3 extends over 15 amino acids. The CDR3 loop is CASSQEDRGNTEAFF. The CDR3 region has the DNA TGCGCCAGCAGCCAGGAAGACAGGGGGAACACTGAAGCTTTCTTT.

Written as DNA, the CDR3 is TGCAGCGTTGTGCAAAACTGGGACAGTTACGAGCAGTACTTC. Translating gives CSVVQNWDSYEQYF. The genes are TRBV29-1 and TRBJ2-7, with TRBD1 matching 7 bases. The CDR3 has 14 residues. Germline lookup yields CDR1 SQVTM and CDR2 ANQGSEA. The junction had 10 bases not matched to a gene; V was cut back by 4 bases and J by 4 bases.

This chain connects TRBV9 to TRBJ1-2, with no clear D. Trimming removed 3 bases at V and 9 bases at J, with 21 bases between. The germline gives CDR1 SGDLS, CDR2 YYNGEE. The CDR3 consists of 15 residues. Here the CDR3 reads CASSAEGWGENSYTF. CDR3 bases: TGTGCCAGCAGCGCTGAGGGCTGGGGAGAAAACAGCTACACCTTC.

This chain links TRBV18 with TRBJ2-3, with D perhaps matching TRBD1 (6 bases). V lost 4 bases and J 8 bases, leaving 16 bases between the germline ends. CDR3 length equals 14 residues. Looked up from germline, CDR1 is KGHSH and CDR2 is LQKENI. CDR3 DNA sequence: TGTGCCAGCTCACTCTCCAGGGGTTCGGGTACGCAGTATTTT. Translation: CASSLSRGSGTQYF.

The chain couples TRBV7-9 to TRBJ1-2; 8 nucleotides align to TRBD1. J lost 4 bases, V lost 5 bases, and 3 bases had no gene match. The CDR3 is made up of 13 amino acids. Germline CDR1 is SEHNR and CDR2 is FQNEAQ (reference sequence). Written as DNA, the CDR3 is TGTGCCAGCAGCGTGACAGGGGCCTATGGCTACACCTTC. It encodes CASSVTGAYGYTF.